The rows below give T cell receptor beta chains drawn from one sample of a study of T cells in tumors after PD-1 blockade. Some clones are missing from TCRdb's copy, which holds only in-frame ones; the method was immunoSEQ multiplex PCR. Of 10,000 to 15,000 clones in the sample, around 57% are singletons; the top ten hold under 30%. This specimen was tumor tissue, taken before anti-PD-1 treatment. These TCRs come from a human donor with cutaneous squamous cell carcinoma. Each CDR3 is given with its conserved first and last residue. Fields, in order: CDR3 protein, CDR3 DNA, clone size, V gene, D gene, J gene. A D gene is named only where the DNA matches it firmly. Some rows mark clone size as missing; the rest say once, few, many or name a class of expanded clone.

cdr3_aa: CASSLGQGTLEAFF
cdr3_nt: TGTGCCAGCAGCTTAGGGCAGGGAACACTTGAAGCTTTCTTT
clone_size: -
v_call: TRBV7-2
d_call: -
j_call: TRBJ1-1

cdr3_aa: CASSPSGRNSEYEKLFF
cdr3_nt: TGTGCCAGCAGCCCGAGTGGGAGGAACAGCGAGTACGAAAAACTGTTTTTT
clone_size: -
v_call: TRBV11-3
d_call: -
j_call: TRBJ1-4

cdr3_aa: CAWKEGSPLHF
cdr3_nt: TGTGCCTGGAAGGAGGGTTCACCCCTCCACTTT
clone_size: few
v_call: TRBV30
d_call: -
j_call: TRBJ1-6

cdr3_aa: CASSLSGRDTEAFF
cdr3_nt: TGTGCCAGCAGCTTATCGGGGCGAGATACTGAAGCTTTCTTT
clone_size: few
v_call: TRBV7-9
d_call: -
j_call: TRBJ1-1

cdr3_aa: CSVLKGSPGGVTVGYTF
cdr3_nt: TGCAGCGTCTTGAAGGGATCGCCAGGGGGCGTCACGGTCGGCTACACCTTC
clone_size: once
v_call: TRBV29-1
d_call: TRBD1
j_call: TRBJ1-2

cdr3_aa: CASSTGQGGYNEQFF
cdr3_nt: TGTGCCAGTAGTACCGGACAGGGGGGGTACAATGAGCAGTTCTTC
clone_size: -
v_call: TRBV19
d_call: TRBD1
j_call: TRBJ2-1

cdr3_aa: CASSQGGRYEQYF
cdr3_nt: TGCGCCAGCAGCCAGGGGGGTAGGTACGAGCAGTACTTC
clone_size: -
v_call: TRBV5-1
d_call: -
j_call: TRBJ2-7

cdr3_aa: CASSLLAGNEQFF
cdr3_nt: TGTGCCAGCTCTCTACTAGCGGGCAATGAGCAGTTCTTC
clone_size: -
v_call: TRBV18
d_call: TRBD2
j_call: TRBJ2-1

cdr3_aa: CASSFGQRNTEAFF
cdr3_nt: TGCGCCAGCAGCTTCGGACAGCGGAACACTGAAGCTTTCTTT
clone_size: few
v_call: TRBV5-1
d_call: -
j_call: TRBJ1-1

cdr3_aa: CASSLVGPTDTQYF
cdr3_nt: TGTGCCAGCAGCTTGGTTGGTCCCACAGATACGCAGTATTTT
clone_size: few
v_call: TRBV5-4
d_call: -
j_call: TRBJ2-3

cdr3_aa: CAISEASGLTDTQYF
cdr3_nt: TGTGCCATCAGTGAGGCTAGCGGGTTGACAGATACGCAGTATTTT
clone_size: few
v_call: TRBV10-3
d_call: TRBD2
j_call: TRBJ2-3

cdr3_aa: CASSEGTSAETQYF
cdr3_nt: TGTGCCAGCAGTGAGGGGACTAGCGCGGAGACCCAGTACTTC
clone_size: medium-sized
v_call: TRBV27
d_call: TRBD2
j_call: TRBJ2-5

cdr3_aa: CASKGDILGNEQFF
cdr3_nt: TGTGCCAGCAAGGGGGACATCCTCGGGAATGAGCAGTTCTTC
clone_size: -
v_call: TRBV2
d_call: -
j_call: TRBJ2-1

cdr3_aa: CASSLDGRSYGYTF
cdr3_nt: TGTGCCAGCAGCTTGGACGGCCGATCCTATGGCTACACCTTC
clone_size: -
v_call: TRBV5-5
d_call: -
j_call: TRBJ1-2

cdr3_aa: CASSLGPASPLHF
cdr3_nt: TGTGCCAGCAGCTTGGGGCCTGCCTCACCCCTCCACTTT
clone_size: medium-sized
v_call: TRBV7-2
d_call: -
j_call: TRBJ1-6

cdr3_aa: CASSVRDSTYNEQFF
cdr3_nt: TGTGCCAGCAGCGTCCGGGACTCGACCTACAATGAGCAGTTCTTC
clone_size: few
v_call: TRBV9
d_call: -
j_call: TRBJ2-1

cdr3_aa: CASSQGLGRTGELFF
cdr3_nt: TGTGCCAGCAGCCAAGGACTAGGAAGGACCGGGGAGCTGTTTTTT
clone_size: -
v_call: TRBV3-1/TRBV3-2
d_call: -
j_call: TRBJ2-2

cdr3_aa: CANEGLAGGSSTDTQYF
cdr3_nt: TGTGCCAACGAGGGACTAGCGGGGGGATCTAGCACAGATACGCAGTATTTT
clone_size: -
v_call: TRBV7-9
d_call: TRBD2
j_call: TRBJ2-3

cdr3_aa: CASSSIATGLTEAFF
cdr3_nt: TGTGCCAGTAGTAGTATCGCGACAGGTCTCACTGAAGCTTTCTTT
clone_size: -
v_call: TRBV19
d_call: -
j_call: TRBJ1-1

cdr3_aa: CASGWKGATPSYNEQFF
cdr3_nt: TGCGCCAGCGGATGGAAGGGGGCAACCCCCTCCTACAATGAGCAGTTCTTC
clone_size: -
v_call: TRBV23-1
d_call: TRBD1
j_call: TRBJ2-1

cdr3_aa: CASSSRDRVNSGELFF
cdr3_nt: TGTGCCAGCAGTTCCCGGGACAGGGTAAATTCCGGGGAGCTGTTTTTT
clone_size: -
v_call: TRBV6-6
d_call: TRBD1
j_call: TRBJ2-2

cdr3_aa: CASSPGTSGREQFF
cdr3_nt: TGTGCCAGCAGTCCGGGGACTAGCGGTAGAGAGCAGTTCTTC
clone_size: -
v_call: TRBV28
d_call: TRBD2
j_call: TRBJ2-1

cdr3_aa: CASSPPVGEQFF
cdr3_nt: TGTGCCAGCTCACCACCGGTCGGGGAGCAGTTCTTC
clone_size: -
v_call: TRBV18
d_call: -
j_call: TRBJ2-1

cdr3_aa: CASSLRGQGAYEQYF
cdr3_nt: TGTGCCAGCAGCTTAAGAGGACAGGGGGCTTACGAGCAGTACTTC
clone_size: -
v_call: TRBV7-8
d_call: TRBD1
j_call: TRBJ2-7

cdr3_aa: CASSKDKQTQYF
cdr3_nt: TGCGCCAGCAGCAAGGACAAACAGACCCAGTACTTC
clone_size: -
v_call: TRBV5-1
d_call: -
j_call: TRBJ2-5

cdr3_aa: CASRSGGSGANVLTF
cdr3_nt: TGTGCCAGCAGATCAGGGGGCTCTGGGGCCAACGTCCTGACTTTC
clone_size: -
v_call: TRBV6-5
d_call: TRBD1
j_call: TRBJ2-6

cdr3_aa: CARNQGQGEDEQYF
cdr3_nt: TGTGCCCGGAACCAGGGACAGGGGGAAGACGAGCAGTACTTC
clone_size: few
v_call: TRBV30
d_call: TRBD1
j_call: TRBJ2-7

cdr3_aa: CSVEGGGQGNEQYF
cdr3_nt: TGCAGCGTTGAAGGCGGAGGACAGGGGAACGAGCAGTACTTC
clone_size: -
v_call: TRBV29-1
d_call: TRBD1
j_call: TRBJ2-7

cdr3_aa: CASSSKRQIRSNSPLHF
cdr3_nt: TGTGCCAGCAGTTCCAAGAGACAGATTAGAAGTAATTCACCCCTCCACTTT
clone_size: few
v_call: TRBV27
d_call: -
j_call: TRBJ1-6

cdr3_aa: CASSWTGGDTQYF
cdr3_nt: TGTGCCAGTAGCTGGACAGGAGGAGATACGCAGTATTTT
clone_size: -
v_call: TRBV19
d_call: TRBD1
j_call: TRBJ2-3

cdr3_aa: CASGEAGAQETQYF
cdr3_nt: TGTGCCAGCGGGGAAGCGGGGGCCCAAGAGACCCAGTACTTC
clone_size: few
v_call: TRBV5-4
d_call: TRBD2
j_call: TRBJ2-5

cdr3_aa: CASSEGQVIDEQFF
cdr3_nt: TGTGCCAGCAGCGAAGGACAGGTTATTGATGAGCAGTTCTTC
clone_size: once
v_call: TRBV11-3
d_call: TRBD1
j_call: TRBJ2-1

cdr3_aa: CASSARQTFAGANVLTF
cdr3_nt: TGTGCCAGCAGCGCCAGACAAACTTTTGCCGGGGCCAACGTCCTGACTTTC
clone_size: -
v_call: TRBV9
d_call: -
j_call: TRBJ2-6

cdr3_aa: CASSLWANEKLFF
cdr3_nt: TGTGCCAGCAGCCTCTGGGCGAATGAAAAACTGTTTTTT
clone_size: -
v_call: TRBV5-5
d_call: -
j_call: TRBJ1-4

cdr3_aa: CASSLPQGMDEKLFF
cdr3_nt: TGTGCCAGCAGTTTACCACAGGGAATGGATGAAAAACTGTTTTTT
clone_size: -
v_call: TRBV28
d_call: -
j_call: TRBJ1-4

cdr3_aa: CASSKLWGAADEKLFF
cdr3_nt: TGTGCCAGCAGCAAATTGTGGGGGGCGGCTGATGAAAAACTGTTTTTT
clone_size: -
v_call: TRBV21-1
d_call: -
j_call: TRBJ1-4

cdr3_aa: CSVEENPSTDTQYF
cdr3_nt: TGCAGCGTTGAAGAAAATCCTAGCACAGATACGCAGTATTTT
clone_size: -
v_call: TRBV29-1
d_call: -
j_call: TRBJ2-3

cdr3_aa: CASSVTGGADTQYF
cdr3_nt: TGTGCCAGCAGTGTCACAGGGGGCGCGGATACGCAGTATTTT
clone_size: few
v_call: TRBV2
d_call: TRBD1
j_call: TRBJ2-3

cdr3_aa: CASSALNQPQHF
cdr3_nt: TGTGCCAGTAGTGCGCTAAATCAGCCCCAGCATTTT
clone_size: few
v_call: TRBV19
d_call: -
j_call: TRBJ1-5

cdr3_aa: CASSLAGTSPSNEQFF
cdr3_nt: TGCGCCAGCAGCTTGGCCGGGACTAGTCCAAGCAATGAGCAGTTCTTC
clone_size: medium-sized
v_call: TRBV5-1
d_call: TRBD2
j_call: TRBJ2-1

cdr3_aa: CASSGLAGVQETQYF
cdr3_nt: TGTGCCAGCAGCGGGCTAGCGGGGGTACAAGAGACCCAGTACTTC
clone_size: medium-sized
v_call: TRBV6-4
d_call: TRBD2
j_call: TRBJ2-5

cdr3_aa: CAISDVRSYGYTF
cdr3_nt: TGTGCCATCAGTGACGTCAGGAGCTATGGCTACACCTTC
clone_size: -
v_call: TRBV10-3
d_call: -
j_call: TRBJ1-2

cdr3_aa: CASSSQLGAMETQYF
cdr3_nt: TGCGCCAGCAGCTCTCAATTGGGGGCAATGGAGACCCAGTACTTC
clone_size: -
v_call: TRBV4-1
d_call: -
j_call: TRBJ2-5

cdr3_aa: CASSLMAKSTDTQYF
cdr3_nt: TGCGCCAGCAGCTTGATGGCTAAAAGCACAGATACGCAGTATTTT
clone_size: few
v_call: TRBV5-1
d_call: -
j_call: TRBJ2-3

cdr3_aa: CAWSAGTNSPLHF
cdr3_nt: TGTGCCTGGAGTGCAGGGACTAATTCACCCCTCCACTTT
clone_size: -
v_call: TRBV30
d_call: -
j_call: TRBJ1-6

cdr3_aa: CASSYQAGLAGVTDTQYF
cdr3_nt: TGTGCCAGCAGTTACCAGGCGGGACTAGCGGGAGTGACAGATACGCAGTATTTT
clone_size: -
v_call: TRBV6-2/TRBV6-3
d_call: TRBD2
j_call: TRBJ2-3

cdr3_aa: CASSLSISGGTGELFF
cdr3_nt: TGTGCCAGCAGTTTATCGATAAGCGGGGGTACCGGGGAGCTGTTTTTT
clone_size: -
v_call: TRBV27
d_call: TRBD2
j_call: TRBJ2-2

cdr3_aa: CASSLFGDLNYGYTF
cdr3_nt: TGCGCCAGCAGCTTGTTCGGGGACCTTAACTATGGCTACACCTTC
clone_size: once
v_call: TRBV5-1
d_call: -
j_call: TRBJ1-2

cdr3_aa: CASTPNTGELFF
cdr3_nt: TGTGCCAGCACCCCAAACACCGGGGAGCTGTTTTTT
clone_size: -
v_call: TRBV25-1
d_call: -
j_call: TRBJ2-2

cdr3_aa: CASARTTPNTGELFF
cdr3_nt: TGTGCCAGCGCCAGGACCACCCCGAACACCGGGGAGCTGTTTTTT
clone_size: once
v_call: TRBV25-1
d_call: -
j_call: TRBJ2-2

cdr3_aa: CASSSRTGGTGELFF
cdr3_nt: TGTGCCAGCAGCTCCCGGACAGGAGGAACCGGGGAGCTGTTTTTT
clone_size: medium-sized
v_call: TRBV7-2
d_call: TRBD1
j_call: TRBJ2-2

cdr3_aa: CASSLNRGSTNEKLFF
cdr3_nt: TGTGCCAGCTCACTAAATCGGGGTTCAACTAATGAAAAACTGTTTTTT
clone_size: -
v_call: TRBV18
d_call: -
j_call: TRBJ1-4

cdr3_aa: CASSYPRGDGYTF
cdr3_nt: TGTGCCAGCAGTTACCCCCGGGGGGATGGCTACACCTTC
clone_size: -
v_call: TRBV6-6
d_call: -
j_call: TRBJ1-2

cdr3_aa: CASSQYRVQGDTQYF
cdr3_nt: TGCGCCAGCAGCCAATACCGGGTTCAGGGAGATACGCAGTATTTT
clone_size: -
v_call: TRBV4-1
d_call: -
j_call: TRBJ2-3